One T cell receptor beta chain is described in this entry. Antigen specificity is unknown. Through a sample-barcoded 5' primer and a J-beta primer mix, a second PCR was run for about 6 to 11 cycles. TCRdb itself ran the 5' RACE reads through MiXCR, one entry per CDR3 protein. The table lists about 800,000 distinct CDR3 sequences, around half of them singletons. Researchers report isolating at least 6 million PBMCs per sample. These data come from a study of blood T cells in healthy people across ages. Study details: With template switching, about one barcoded beta molecule was captured per two T cells. Points from the study as a whole: It was held that diversity estimates obtained from one million T cells represented underestimates.

The sequence was obtained from a man older than 75 in good health. Sequenced material: blood.

The CDR3 here is CSVESRGPEKLFF. The CDR3 nucleotides read TGCAGCGTTGAAAGCAGGGGGCCTGAAAAACTGTTTTTT. V and J are TRBV29-1 and TRBJ1-4, with 8 positions matching TRBD1. Germline CDR1 reads SQVTM; CDR2 reads ANQGSEA. V was clipped by 2 bases and J by 7 bases; unmatched bases: 3. CDR3 size: 13 residues.